This TCR beta chain emerged from a study of T-cell reconstitution after alpha-beta-depleted transplantation in children. Study-wide points: By one year post-transplant, T-cell counts and diversity largely arose from T cells that were newly produced. It was surviving recipient T cells and thymic progenitors that gave some patients high TCRbeta diversity at day 60. At around two months after transplant, the alpha-beta T cells were reportedly derived from several hundred expanded clones that came from non-depleted graft cells.

The table lists this clonotype with many counts. Its specificity is not known. A much larger clone differs by one base, so this may be a read error. Preparation of the TCRbeta library used unique molecular identifiers. MiXCR was run by TCRdb on the PCR reads, yielding one entry per CDR3 protein. This table has 250,000 to 300,000 distinct CDR3 sequences, roughly 7.8% appearing once. The TCR comes from a female patient aged 2-10 years who had a stem cell transplant for Fanconi anemia, so the T cells may come from the graft donor. Sample: peripheral blood, taken 360 days after TCRalphabeta/CD19-depleted stem cell transplant.

CDR3 in DNA: TGTGCCAGCAGTTTACAGTACACCGGGGAGCTGTTTTTT. Translation: CASSLQYTGELFF. This rearrangement joins TRBV27 to TRBJ2-2, with D unclear. V was cut by 2 bases and J by 3 bases, with 4 bases left in between. The CDR3 has 13 residues. Per germline, CDR1 MNHEY and CDR2 SMNVEV (reference sequence).